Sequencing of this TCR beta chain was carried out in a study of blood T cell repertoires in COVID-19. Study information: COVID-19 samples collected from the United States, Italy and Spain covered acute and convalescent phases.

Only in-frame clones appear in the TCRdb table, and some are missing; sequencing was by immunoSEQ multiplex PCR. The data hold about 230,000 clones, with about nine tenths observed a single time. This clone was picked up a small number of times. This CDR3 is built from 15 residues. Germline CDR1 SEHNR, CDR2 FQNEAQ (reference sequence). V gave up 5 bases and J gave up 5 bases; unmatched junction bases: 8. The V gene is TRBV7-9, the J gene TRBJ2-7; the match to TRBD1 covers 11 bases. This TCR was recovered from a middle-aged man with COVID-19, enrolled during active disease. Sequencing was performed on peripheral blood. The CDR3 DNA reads TGTGCCAGCAGCCCCACCGGGACAGGGGGAAACGAGCAGTACTTC. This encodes CASSPTGTGGNEQYF.